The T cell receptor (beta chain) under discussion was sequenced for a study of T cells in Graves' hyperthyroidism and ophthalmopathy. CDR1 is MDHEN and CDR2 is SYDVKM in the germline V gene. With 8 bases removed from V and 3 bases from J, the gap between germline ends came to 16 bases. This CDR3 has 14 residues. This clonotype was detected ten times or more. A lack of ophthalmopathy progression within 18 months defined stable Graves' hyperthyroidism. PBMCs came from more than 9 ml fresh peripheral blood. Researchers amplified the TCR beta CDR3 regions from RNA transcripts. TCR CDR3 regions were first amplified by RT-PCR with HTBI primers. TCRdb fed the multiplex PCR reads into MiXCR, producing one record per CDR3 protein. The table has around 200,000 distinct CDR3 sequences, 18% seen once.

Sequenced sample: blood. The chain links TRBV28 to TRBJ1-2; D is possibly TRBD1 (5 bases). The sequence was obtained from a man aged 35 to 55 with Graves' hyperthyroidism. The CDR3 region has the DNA TGTGCCAGCGGGGAGGGGTTCGGGCACTATGGCTACACCTTC. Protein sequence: CASGEGFGHYGYTF.